The 25 T cell receptor beta chains below were found in one sample sequenced in a study of T cell responses to AZD1222 COVID-19 vaccine. Produced via immunoSEQ multiplex PCR; TCRdb's table is partial and in-frame only. The sample shows roughly 160,000 clones, about 88% of them seen only once. The material sequenced was peripheral blood, taken on day 0 of AZD1222 vaccination. These TCRs come from an adult in good health.

The chain carries TRBV7-2 and TRBJ2-3; no clear D. Trimming took off 1 base at V and 9 bases at J, with 11 bases between the two ends. Germline V gene lookup returns CDR1 SGHTA and CDR2 FQGNSA. The CDR3 contains 13 residues. The CDR3: CASSLGFSETQYF. CDR3 bases: TGTGCCAGCAGCTTAGGATTCTCCGAAACGCAGTATTTT.

For this clone: Other DNA sequences in the sample encode the same CDR3. This chain links TRBV28 with TRBJ2-2; a weak D match, TRBD2 (5 bases). The CDR3 totals 13 residues. V shed 9 bases and J shed 1 base, with 9 bases lying between them. The germline gives CDR1 MDHEN, CDR2 SYDVKM. The CDR3 DNA sequence: TGTGCCAGTAGAGAGGGGAACACCGGGGAGCTGTTTTTT. This sequence encodes CASREGNTGELFF.

This clone turned up a few times. This chain connects TRBV24-1 to TRBJ1-2; the D is unclear. The CDR3 has 11 amino acids. CDR1 is KGHDR and CDR2 is SFDVKD in the germline V gene. V lost 10 bases and J 4 bases, leaving 9 bases between the germline ends. The CDR3 nucleotides are TGTGCCACTTCGAACACCTATGGCTACACCTTC. It is translated as CATSNTYGYTF.

The chain is built from TRBV27 and TRBJ2-1; 8 bases fit TRBD2. The length of the CDR3 is 14 residues. Germline V gene data show CDR1 as MNHEY and CDR2 as SMNVEV (reference sequence). Unmatched junction bases numbered 4, after V lost 3 bases and J lost 6 bases. CDR3 residues: CASSFSGVGNEQFF. CDR3 bases: TGTGCCAGCAGTTTTAGCGGGGTTGGCAATGAGCAGTTCTTC.

This rearrangement joins TRBV28 to TRBJ1-1; D gene uncertain. This CDR3 is 13 amino acids long. The V end lost 6 bases, the J end lost 1 base, and 9 bases lay between the germline ends. The V gene's germline CDR1 is MDHEN and CDR2 SYDVKM. CDR3 DNA sequence: TGTGCCAGCAGGGAGGAAGCGAACACTGAAGCTTTCTTT. Its protein is CASREEANTEAFF.

The chain uses TRBV5-1 and TRBJ2-3; D is undetermined. This CDR3 is built from 16 residues. Germline CDR1 reads SGHRS; CDR2 reads YFSETQ. V was shortened by 1 base and J by 1 base, with 13 bases between the two germline ends. Here the CDR3 DNA reads TGCGCCAGCAGCTTGATTTCTCCGGCGGGCACAGATACGCAGTATTTT. Protein sequence: CASSLISPAGTDTQYF.

To note about this clone: One end of the junction is discordant with germline, which a read error may explain. This chain connects TRBV19 to TRBJ2-4; unclear D gene. There are 14 residues in the CDR3. The V gene's germline CDR1 is LNHDA and CDR2 SQIVND (reference sequence). CDR3 region: CASAPSPATNIQYF. The CDR3 DNA follows: TGTGCCAGTGCCCCCTCCCCGGCCACAAACATTCAGTACTTC.

V is TRBV6-2 or TRBV6-3 and J is TRBJ2-5; tentative D call: TRBD2 (7 bases). Trimming cost V 2 bases and J 8 bases, with 18 bases left between them. Germline V CDR1 and CDR2: MNHEY, SVGEGT. The CDR3 runs 15 residues. The CDR3 sequence: CASSYAGAPLGTQYF. The CDR3 DNA is TGTGCCAGCAGTTACGCGGGGGCCCCCCTTGGAACCCAGTACTTC.

The genes are TRBV27 and TRBJ2-1; D is perhaps TRBD1 (6 bases). CDR1 and CDR2 (germline): MNHEY, SMNVEV (reference sequence). There are 12 residues in the CDR3. V was cut by 4 bases and J by 8 bases, with 9 bases left in between. The CDR3 reads CASSSQGYEQFF. The CDR3 DNA reads TGTGCCAGCAGTTCACAGGGTTATGAGCAGTTCTTC.

The J gene is TRBJ1-6, the V gene TRBV4-3; the D gene is possibly TRBD1 (5 bases). CDR1 and CDR2 from the germline V gene are LGHNA and YSLEER. The germline V and J ends were trimmed by 2 bases and 4 bases, with 9 bases remaining between them. This CDR3 region has 15 residues. The CDR3 sequence: CASSQRDSYNSPLHF. In nucleotides, the CDR3 is TGCGCCAGCAGCCAACGAGACAGTTATAATTCACCCCTCCACTTT.

This sequence joins TRBV6-4 and TRBJ2-5, with 9 bases lining up with TRBD2. Germline values: CDR1 MRHNA, CDR2 SNTAGT. The V and J ends lost 0 bases and 4 bases, in that order; junction bases with no gene match: 9. The CDR3 runs to 17 residues. As DNA, the CDR3 is TGTGCCAGCAGTGACTCTTCATCGGGACTAGCCATAGAGACCCAGTACTTC. Its protein product is CASSDSSSGLAIETQYF.

The V gene is TRBV5-4, the J gene TRBJ2-7, with D perhaps matching TRBD2 (5 bases). This CDR3 has 13 amino acids. Trimming took off 1 base at V and 7 bases at J, with 12 bases between the two ends. Germline loops: CDR1 SGHNT, CDR2 YYREEE (reference sequence). The CDR3: CASSLSSRGEQYF. CDR3 sequence (DNA): TGTGCCAGCAGCTTGTCTAGCAGAGGTGAGCAGTACTTC.

CDR3 protein: CASSRTSGGPYEQYF. The CDR3 nucleotides are TGTGCCAGCAGTCGGACTAGCGGGGGGCCCTACGAGCAGTACTTC. The chain is built from TRBV2 and TRBJ2-7, with TRBD2 identical over 14 bases. Germline values: CDR1 SNHLY, CDR2 FYNNEI. V gave up 5 bases and J gave up 2 bases; unmatched junction bases: 2. This CDR3 comprises 15 residues.

The chain employs TRBV6-2 or TRBV6-3 and TRBJ1-5, with D tentatively TRBD1 (6 bases). V was trimmed by 6 bases and J by 4 bases, leaving 16 bases between them. Germline V gene sequence: CDR1 MNHEY, CDR2 SVGEGT. The CDR3 is made up of 15 amino acids. For the CDR3, the DNA is TGTGCCAGCAGCAAGGACAGCCCCCGTAATCAGCCCCAGCATTTT. Amino acid sequence: CASSKDSPRNQPQHF.

V usage is TRBV19 and J usage is TRBJ2-1, with 10 bases aligning to TRBD1. Germline CDR1 is LNHDA and CDR2 is SQIVND (reference sequence). CDR3 length: 15 amino acids. J was trimmed by 4 bases and V by 5 bases; bases with no gene match: 5. The CDR3 sequence: CASSQGQGIYNEQFF. The CDR3 DNA reads TGTGCCAGTAGTCAGGGACAGGGGATTTACAATGAGCAGTTCTTC.

V and J are TRBV7-2 and TRBJ2-7; TRBD2 might be the D (5 bases). CDR1 is SGHTA and CDR2 is FQGNSA in the germline V gene. The CDR3 sequence is 14 residues long. Trimming took 1 base from V and 1 from J, leaving 8 bases between them. CDR3 DNA: TGTGCCAGCAGCTTAGTTACGGGGTCCTACGAGCAGTACTTC. It translates to CASSLVTGSYEQYF.

The J gene is TRBJ2-7, the V gene TRBV24-1, with 7 nucleotides matching TRBD1. The trim removed 5 bases at V and 4 bases at J, leaving 10 bases unmatched. The CDR3 has 15 amino acids. Germline V CDR1 and CDR2: KGHDR, SFDVKD. CDR3 sequence reads: CATSGGQDGIYEQYF. In nucleotides, the CDR3 is TGTGCCACCAGTGGAGGACAGGATGGAATATACGAGCAGTACTTC.

The CDR3 DNA reads TGTGCCAGCAGCTCCCTACTAGACTATGGCTACACCTTC. Its translation: CASSSLLDYGYTF. The chain recombines TRBV3-1 (or the pseudogene TRBV3-2) with TRBJ1-2; D remains unclear. The CDR3 has 13 residues. Germline lookup yields CDR1 LGHDT and CDR2 YNNKEL (reference sequence). The V end lost 5 bases, the J end lost 3 bases, and 10 bases lay between the germline ends.

The count of this clone is one. The J gene is TRBJ1-2, the V gene TRBV7-8; D is ambiguous. The germline V and J ends were trimmed by 8 bases and 8 bases, with 21 bases remaining between them. From germline, CDR1 is SGHVS and CDR2 FQNEAQ. This CDR3 comprises 14 residues. The CDR3 is CASGQELSSGGYTF. CDR3 nucleotides: TGTGCCAGCGGCCAGGAGTTAAGTAGTGGAGGCTACACCTTC.

The rearrangement uses TRBV2 and TRBJ2-2; D remains unclear. V was clipped by 7 bases and J by 5 bases, with 11 bases between them. CDR1 and CDR2 from the germline V gene are SNHLY and FYNNEI. The CDR3 loop spans 13 amino acids. The CDR3 sequence: CASTPLGTGELFF. The DNA of the CDR3 is TGTGCCAGCACCCCGCTCGGTACCGGGGAGCTGTTTTTT.

The genes are TRBV27 and TRBJ2-7; 7 nucleotides match TRBD2. J lost 0 bases, V lost 5 bases, and 7 bases had no gene match. This CDR3 comprises 15 residues. The V gene's germline CDR1 is MNHEY and CDR2 SMNVEV (reference sequence). CDR3 bases: TGTGCCAGCAGTAACCCTAGCGGCGGCTCCTACGAGCAGTACTTC. Translating gives CASSNPSGGSYEQYF.

The CDR3 loop reads CSASMGQGLNTEAFF. The CDR3 DNA sequence: TGCAGTGCTAGTATGGGACAGGGACTGAACACTGAAGCTTTCTTT. V gene TRBV20-1 combines with J gene TRBJ1-1; 9 nucleotides match TRBD1. This CDR3 spans 15 amino acids. CDR1 DFQATT and CDR2 SNEGSKA come from the germline V gene (reference sequence). Trimming removed 3 bases from V and 0 bases from J; junction bases left unmatched: 5.

This chain joins TRBV28 and TRBJ1-5; 9 positions agree with TRBD1. The V segment lost 7 bases and the J segment 4 bases; nucleotides outside the gene matches: 5. CDR1 and CDR2 from the germline V gene are MDHEN and SYDVKM. The CDR3 contains 14 residues. The CDR3 is CASTRTGANQPQHF. As DNA, the CDR3 is TGTGCCAGCACTAGGACAGGGGCAAATCAGCCCCAGCATTTT.

The chain joins TRBV30 to TRBJ1-2, with D tentatively TRBD1 (5 bases). The CDR3 is 13 amino acids. V lost 3 bases to trimming and J lost 7 bases, with 15 bases between them. Germline CDR1 is GTSNPN and CDR2 is SVGIG (reference sequence). As DNA, the CDR3 is TGTGCCTGGAGCGACGGGGCAGGCCGTGGCTACACCTTC. Protein sequence: CAWSDGAGRGYTF. Full variable domain (rest looked up from reference TRBV30 and TRBJ1-2): SQTIHQWPATLVQPVGSPLSLECTVEGTSNPNLYWYRQAAGRGLQLLFYSVGIGQISSEVPQNLSASRPQDRQFILSSKKLLLSDSGFYLCAWSDGAGRGYTFGSGTRLTVV.

The chain is built from TRBV29-1 and TRBJ1-2, with D possibly TRBD1 on 5 matching bases. CDR1 SQVTM and CDR2 ANQGSEA come from the germline V gene. V lost 6 bases to trimming and J lost 6 bases, with 14 bases between them. The CDR3 has 12 amino acids. The CDR3 region is CSVVSGQDGYTF. The CDR3 bases are TGCAGCGTAGTATCAGGGCAGGATGGCTACACCTTC.